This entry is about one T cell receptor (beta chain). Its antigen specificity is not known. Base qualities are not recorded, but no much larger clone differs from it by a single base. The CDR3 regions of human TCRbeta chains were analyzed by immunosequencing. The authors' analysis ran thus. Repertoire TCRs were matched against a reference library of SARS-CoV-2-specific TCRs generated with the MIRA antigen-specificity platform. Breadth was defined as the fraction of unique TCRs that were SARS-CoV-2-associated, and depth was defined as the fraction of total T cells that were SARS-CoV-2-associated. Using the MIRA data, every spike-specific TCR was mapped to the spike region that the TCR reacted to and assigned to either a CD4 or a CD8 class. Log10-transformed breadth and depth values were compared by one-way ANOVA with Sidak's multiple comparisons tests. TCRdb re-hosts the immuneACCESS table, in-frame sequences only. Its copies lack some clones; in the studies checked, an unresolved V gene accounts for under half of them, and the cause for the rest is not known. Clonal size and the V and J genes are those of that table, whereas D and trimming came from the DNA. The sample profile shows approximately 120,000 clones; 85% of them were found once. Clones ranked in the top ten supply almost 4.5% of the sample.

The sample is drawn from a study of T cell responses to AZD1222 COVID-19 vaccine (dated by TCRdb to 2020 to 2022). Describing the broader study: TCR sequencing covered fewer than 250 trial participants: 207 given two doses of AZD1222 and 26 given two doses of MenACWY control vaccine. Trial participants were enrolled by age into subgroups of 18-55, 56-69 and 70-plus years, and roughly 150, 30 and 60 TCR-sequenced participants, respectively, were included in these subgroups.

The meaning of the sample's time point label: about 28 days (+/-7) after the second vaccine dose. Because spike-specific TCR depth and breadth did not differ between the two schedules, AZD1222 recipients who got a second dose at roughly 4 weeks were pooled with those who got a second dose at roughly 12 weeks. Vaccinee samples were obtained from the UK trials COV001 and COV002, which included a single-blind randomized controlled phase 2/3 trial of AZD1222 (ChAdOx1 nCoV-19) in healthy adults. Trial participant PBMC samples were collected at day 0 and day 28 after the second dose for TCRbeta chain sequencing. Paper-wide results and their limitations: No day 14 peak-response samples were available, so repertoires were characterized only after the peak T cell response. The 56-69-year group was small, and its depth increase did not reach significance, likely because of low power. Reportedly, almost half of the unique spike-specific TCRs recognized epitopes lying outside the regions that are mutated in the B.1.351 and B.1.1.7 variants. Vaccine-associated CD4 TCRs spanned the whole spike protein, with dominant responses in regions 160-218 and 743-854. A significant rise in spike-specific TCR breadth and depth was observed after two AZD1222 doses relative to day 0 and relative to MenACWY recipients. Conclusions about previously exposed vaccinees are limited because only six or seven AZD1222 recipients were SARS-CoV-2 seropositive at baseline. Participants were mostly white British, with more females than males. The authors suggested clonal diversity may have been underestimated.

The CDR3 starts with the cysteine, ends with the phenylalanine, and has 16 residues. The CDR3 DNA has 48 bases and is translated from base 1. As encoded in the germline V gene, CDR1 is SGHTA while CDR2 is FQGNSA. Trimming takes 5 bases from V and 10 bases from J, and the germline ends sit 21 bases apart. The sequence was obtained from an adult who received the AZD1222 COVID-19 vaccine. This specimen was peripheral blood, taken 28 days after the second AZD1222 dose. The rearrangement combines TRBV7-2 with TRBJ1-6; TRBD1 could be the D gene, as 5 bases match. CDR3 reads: CASSSSLGGSGSPLHF. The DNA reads TGTGCCAGCAGCAGCTCTTTGGGGGGGTCTGGGTCACCCCTCCACTTT.